This record looks at one T cell receptor beta chain sequence and its context. No antigen is known for it. Sample treatment: roughly nine-day PBMC culture with coronavirus spike peptide pools or control peptides (ViraFEST assay). Sequencing of the DNA from cultured CD4+ T cells was carried out with the Oncomine TCR Beta short-read assay. One entry per CDR3 protein, called by TCRdb with MiXCR from the PCR reads. In the table there are about 21,000 distinct CDR3 sequences, 52% of which are singletons. The record originates from a study of vaccination and CD4 T cells after COVID-19. Overall study context: Researchers treated cells with overlapping spike peptides taken from SARS-CoV-2, HCoV-NL63, HCoV-OC43 and HCoV-229E. Findings and caveats of the study: The cohort comprised relatively few convalescent patients, and no early post-infection timepoints were analyzed.

CDR3 length: 12 amino acids. With 5 bases clipped from V and 8 bases from J, the junction kept 5 bases outside the gene matches. In germline, CDR1 is MDHEN, CDR2 SYDVKM. The TCR was taken from a human donor who had recovered from COVID-19. The chain has TRBV28 and TRBJ1-2; TRBD1 matches at 7 bases. The sample consisted of CD4+ T cells from blood, cultured in vitro. The CDR3 sequence: CASSQQGWGYTF. CDR3 nucleotides: TGTGCCAGCAGTCAACAGGGGTGGGGCTACACCTTC.